This T cell receptor (beta chain) was documented in a study of T cell responses to AZD1222 COVID-19 vaccine. The ends lost 7 bases at V and 5 bases at J; junction bases unmatched: 17. This CDR3 has 17 residues. CDR1 and CDR2 from the germline V gene are SEHNR and FQNEAQ (reference sequence). This clone was seen only once. Its target is not known. Study conclusions and caveats: Unmutated variant regions are reportedly targeted by nearly half of spike-specific TCRs. The span of vaccine-associated CD4 TCRs extended across spike, with dominance at 160-218 and 743-854. No day 14 peak samples; only post-peak repertoires were characterized. Clonal diversity was possibly underestimated, and the donors were mostly white British, with more females.

Sequenced by immunoSEQ multiplex PCR; TCRdb stores in-frame clones only, minus some. The sample holds 75,000 to 90,000 clones, 85% to 95% seen once. V gene TRBV7-9 combines with J gene TRBJ2-5, with TRBD1 matching 9 bases. This receptor was taken from an adult who received the AZD1222 COVID-19 vaccine. The sequences come from peripheral blood, collected 28 days after the second AZD1222 dose. The CDR3 region is CASNRRFVDRGGETQYF. The CDR3, as DNA: TGTGCCAGCAATCGCCGCTTCGTGGACAGGGGTGGCGAGACCCAGTACTTC.